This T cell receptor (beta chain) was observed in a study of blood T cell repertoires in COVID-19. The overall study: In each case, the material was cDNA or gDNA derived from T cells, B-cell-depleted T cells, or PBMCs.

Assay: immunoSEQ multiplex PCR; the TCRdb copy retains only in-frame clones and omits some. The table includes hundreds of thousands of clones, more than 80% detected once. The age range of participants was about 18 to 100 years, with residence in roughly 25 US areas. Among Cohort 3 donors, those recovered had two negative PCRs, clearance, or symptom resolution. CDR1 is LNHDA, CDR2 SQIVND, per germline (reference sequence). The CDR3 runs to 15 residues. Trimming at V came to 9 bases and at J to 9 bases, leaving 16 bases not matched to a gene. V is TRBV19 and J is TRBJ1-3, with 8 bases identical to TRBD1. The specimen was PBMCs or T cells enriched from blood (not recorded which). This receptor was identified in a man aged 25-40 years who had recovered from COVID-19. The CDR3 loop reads CASAQGQAPSGTIYF. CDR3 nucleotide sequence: TGTGCCAGCGCCCAGGGACAGGCCCCTTCGGGCACCATATATTTT.